This entry lists 5 T cell receptor beta chains sequenced from one sample in a study of blood T cells in healthy people across ages. Next came a second PCR, run for about 6 to 12 cycles, which used a sample-barcoded 5' primer along with a J-beta primer mix. TCRdb recomputed calls from the 5' RACE reads with MiXCR, one row per CDR3 protein. The repertoire holds 550,000 to 800,000 distinct CDR3 sequences, with about 30% as singletons. Sequenced material: blood. The receptor source for this set is a woman aged 80 or over in good health.

In its sample, this clonotype was seen once. The chain links TRBV9 to TRBJ2-5; 8 bases line up with TRBD2. The germline V gene encodes CDR1 SGDLS and CDR2 YYNGEE. This CDR3 spans 17 amino acids. Unmatched junction bases numbered 22, after V lost 4 bases and J lost 11 bases. The CDR3 spells CASSQRSGGDVWNEQYF. The CDR3 region has the DNA TGTGCCAGCAGCCAAAGGAGCGGGGGTGATGTTTGGAATGAGCAGTACTTC.

Details on this clonotype: Possible read error: a much larger clone is one base away. Since the CDR3 does not end with the conserved phenylalanine or tryptophan, this likely comes from a read error. The rearrangement links TRBV7-2 to TRBJ1-5, with TRBD1 matching over 8 bases. CDR1 SGHTA and CDR2 FQGNSA come from the germline V gene. J lost 6 bases, V lost 4 bases, and 8 bases had no gene match. The CDR3 extends over 15 amino acids. CDR3 nucleotide sequence: TGTGCCAGCAGCTCAGGACAGGGAAGGAGTCAGCCCCAGCATTTG. This encodes CASSSGQGRSQPQHL.

This clonotype showed up many times. DNA for the CDR3: TGTGCCAGCAGCTTGGGGCGAAGGGACGAGCAGTACTTC. This sequence encodes CASSLGRRDEQYF. V is TRBV5-6 and J is TRBJ2-7; D not resolved. CDR1 is SGHDT and CDR2 is YYEEEE in the germline V gene. This CDR3 is built from 13 residues. The V and J ends lost 0 bases and 5 bases respectively, with 9 bases between them.

This clonotype was observed a handful of times. The rearrangement uses TRBV20-1 and TRBJ2-3; either TRBD1 or TRBD2 may supply D (6 bases each). This CDR3 is built from 15 residues. The germline gives CDR1 DFQATT, CDR2 SNEGSKA (reference sequence). V lost 0 bases and J 1 base, leaving 11 bases between the germline ends. The CDR3 here is CSARDPRGGTDTQYF. CDR3 DNA sequence: TGCAGTGCTAGAGATCCGAGGGGGGGCACAGATACGCAGTATTTT.

At least ten counts were recorded for this clonotype. The genes are TRBV19 and TRBJ1-4, with 7 nucleotides matching TRBD1. V dropped 10 bases and J dropped 8; count of bases not matched to a gene: 13. Per germline, CDR1 LNHDA and CDR2 SQIVND (reference sequence). The CDR3 totals 14 residues. The CDR3: CATLEGASGEKLFF. CDR3 sequence (DNA): TGTGCCACCCTCGAGGGGGCTAGCGGGGAAAAACTGTTTTTT. Complete variable domain (other parts from reference TRBV19 and TRBJ1-4): DGGITQSPKYLFRKEGQNVTLSCEQNLNHDAMYWYRQDPGQGLRLIYYSQIVNDFQKGDIAEGYSVSREKKESFPLTVTSAQKNPTAFYLCATLEGASGEKLFFGSGTQLSVL.